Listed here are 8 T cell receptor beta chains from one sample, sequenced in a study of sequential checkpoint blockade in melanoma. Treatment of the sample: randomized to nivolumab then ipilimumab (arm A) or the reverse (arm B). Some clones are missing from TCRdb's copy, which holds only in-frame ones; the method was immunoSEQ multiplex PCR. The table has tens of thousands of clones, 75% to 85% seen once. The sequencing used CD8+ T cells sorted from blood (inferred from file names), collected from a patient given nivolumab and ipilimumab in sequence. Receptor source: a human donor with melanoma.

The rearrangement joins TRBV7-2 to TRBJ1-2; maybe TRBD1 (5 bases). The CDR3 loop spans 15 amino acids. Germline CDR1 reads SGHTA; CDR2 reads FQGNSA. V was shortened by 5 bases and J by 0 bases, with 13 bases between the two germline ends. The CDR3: CASSQDPRANYGYTF. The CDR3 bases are TGTGCCAGCAGCCAAGACCCCAGGGCTAACTATGGCTACACCTTC. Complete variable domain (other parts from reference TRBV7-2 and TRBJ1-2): GAGVSQSPSNKVTEKGKDVELRCDPISGHTALYWYRQSLGQGLEFLIYFQGNSAPDKSGLPSDRFSAERTGGSVSTLTIQRTQQEDSAVYLCASSQDPRANYGYTFGSGTRLTVV.

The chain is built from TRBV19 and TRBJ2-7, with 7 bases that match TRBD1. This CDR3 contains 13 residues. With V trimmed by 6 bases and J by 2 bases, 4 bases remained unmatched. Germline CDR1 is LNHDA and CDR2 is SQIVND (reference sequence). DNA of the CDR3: TGTGCCAGTAGCCATGGACAGGCCTACGAGCAGTACTTC. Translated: CASSHGQAYEQYF.

The CDR3 reads CASSLRLSAYEQYF. The CDR3 nucleotides read TGTGCCAGCAGTTTAAGGTTGAGCGCGTACGAGCAGTACTTC. The chain carries TRBV28 and TRBJ2-7; D not resolved. Germline CDR1 and CDR2: MDHEN and SYDVKM. The CDR3 consists of 14 residues. With 2 bases removed from V and 4 bases from J, the gap between germline ends came to 12 bases.

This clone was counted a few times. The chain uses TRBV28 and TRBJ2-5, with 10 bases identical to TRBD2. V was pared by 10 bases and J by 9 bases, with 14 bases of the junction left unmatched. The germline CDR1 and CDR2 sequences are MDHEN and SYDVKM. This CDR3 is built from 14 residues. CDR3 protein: CATSAGGGQWAQYF. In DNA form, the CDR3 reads TGTGCCACCTCAGCGGGAGGGGGTCAGTGGGCCCAGTACTTC.

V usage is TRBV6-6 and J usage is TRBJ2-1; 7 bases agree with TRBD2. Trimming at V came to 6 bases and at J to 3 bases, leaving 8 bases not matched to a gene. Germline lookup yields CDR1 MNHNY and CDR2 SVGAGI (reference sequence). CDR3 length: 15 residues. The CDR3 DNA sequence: TGTGCCAGCAGGGGAGCGGGAACGATCTACAATGAGCAGTTCTTC. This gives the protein CASRGAGTIYNEQFF.

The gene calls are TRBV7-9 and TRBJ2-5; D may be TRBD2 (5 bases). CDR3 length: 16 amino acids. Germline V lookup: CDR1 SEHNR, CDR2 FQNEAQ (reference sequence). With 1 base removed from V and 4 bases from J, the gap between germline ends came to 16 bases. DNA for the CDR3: TGTGCCAGCAGCTTAGGGGTGGGAGAAAGTTCAGAGACCCAGTACTTC. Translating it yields CASSLGVGESSETQYF.

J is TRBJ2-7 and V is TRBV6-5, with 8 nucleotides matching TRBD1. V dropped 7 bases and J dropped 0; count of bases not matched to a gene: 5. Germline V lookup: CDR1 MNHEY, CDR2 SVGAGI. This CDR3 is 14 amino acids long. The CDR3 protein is CASTWTGTSYEQYF. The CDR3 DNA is TGTGCCAGCACCTGGACAGGGACCTCCTACGAGCAGTACTTC.

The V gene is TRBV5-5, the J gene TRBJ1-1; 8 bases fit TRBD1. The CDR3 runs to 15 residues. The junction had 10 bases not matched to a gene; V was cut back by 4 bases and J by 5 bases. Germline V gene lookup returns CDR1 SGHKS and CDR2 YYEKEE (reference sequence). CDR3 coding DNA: TGTGCCAGCAGCCCCCGACAGGGGAGAATGACTGAAGCTTTCTTT. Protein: CASSPRQGRMTEAFF.